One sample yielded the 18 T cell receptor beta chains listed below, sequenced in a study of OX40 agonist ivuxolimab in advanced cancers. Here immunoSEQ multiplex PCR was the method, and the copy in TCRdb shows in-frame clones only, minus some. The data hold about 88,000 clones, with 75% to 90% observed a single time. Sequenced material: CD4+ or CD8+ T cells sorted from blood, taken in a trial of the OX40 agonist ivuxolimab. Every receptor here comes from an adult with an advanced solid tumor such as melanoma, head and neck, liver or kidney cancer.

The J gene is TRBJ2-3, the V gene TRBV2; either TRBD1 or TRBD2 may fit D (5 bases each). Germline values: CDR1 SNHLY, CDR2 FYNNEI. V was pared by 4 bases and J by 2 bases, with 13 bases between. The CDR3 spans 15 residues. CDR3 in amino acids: CASSAWDPTTDTQYF. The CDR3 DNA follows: TGTGCCAGCAGTGCATGGGACCCTACCACAGATACGCAGTATTTT.

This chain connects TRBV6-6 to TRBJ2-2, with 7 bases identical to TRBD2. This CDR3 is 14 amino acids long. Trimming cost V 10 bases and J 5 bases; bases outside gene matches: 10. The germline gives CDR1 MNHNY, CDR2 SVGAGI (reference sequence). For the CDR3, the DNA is TGTGCCACCGACCCGAGGCGGGGGACCGGGGAGCTGTTTTTT. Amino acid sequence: CATDPRRGTGELFF.

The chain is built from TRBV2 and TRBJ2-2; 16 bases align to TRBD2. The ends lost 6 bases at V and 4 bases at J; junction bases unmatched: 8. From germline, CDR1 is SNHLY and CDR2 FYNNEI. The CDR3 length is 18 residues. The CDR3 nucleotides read TGTGCCAGCAGAAAGGGACTAGCGGGGGGGCTCGGCACCGGGGAGCTGTTTTTT. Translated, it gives CASRKGLAGGLGTGELFF.

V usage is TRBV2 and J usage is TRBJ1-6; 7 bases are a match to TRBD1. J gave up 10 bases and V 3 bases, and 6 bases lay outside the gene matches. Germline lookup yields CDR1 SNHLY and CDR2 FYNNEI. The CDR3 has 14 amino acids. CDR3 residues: CASSEYRGGSPLHF. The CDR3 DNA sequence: TGTGCCAGCAGTGAGTACAGGGGAGGGTCACCCCTCCACTTT.

The CDR3 DNA follows: TGTGCCAGCAGCGTAGCCCCGGACGGTTACTATGGCTACACCTTC. Translated, it gives CASSVAPDGYYGYTF. The V and J genes are TRBV9 and TRBJ1-2; D gene ambiguous. The CDR3 sequence is 15 residues long. Germline V CDR1 and CDR2: SGDLS, YYNGEE. The ends were cut back, 0 bases at V and 3 bases at J, with 12 bases in the middle.

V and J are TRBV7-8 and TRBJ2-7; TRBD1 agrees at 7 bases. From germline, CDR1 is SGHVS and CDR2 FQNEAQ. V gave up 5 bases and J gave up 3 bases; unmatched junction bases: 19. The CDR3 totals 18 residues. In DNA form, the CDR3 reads TGTGCCAGCAGCCAAGGGATGACAGGGAACCTTGACCTCTACGAGCAGTACGTC. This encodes CASSQGMTGNLDLYEQYV.

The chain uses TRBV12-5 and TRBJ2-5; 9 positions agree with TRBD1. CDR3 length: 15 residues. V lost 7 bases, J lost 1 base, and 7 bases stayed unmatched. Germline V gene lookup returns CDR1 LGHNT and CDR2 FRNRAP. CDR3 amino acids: CASAPGGQGQETQYF. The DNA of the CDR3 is TGTGCTAGTGCCCCCGGGGGACAGGGCCAAGAGACCCAGTACTTC.

In DNA, the CDR3 is TGCGCCAGCAGCCCCGGGGTAGGGGAAAGAGGGGGCACTGAAGCTTTCTTT. It codes for CASSPGVGERGGTEAFF. This chain joins TRBV5-1 and TRBJ1-1, with D possibly being TRBD1 (6 bases). The V end was cut by 4 bases, the J end by 4 bases, with 23 bases between. Germline CDR1 is SGHRS and CDR2 is YFSETQ. This CDR3 contains 17 residues.

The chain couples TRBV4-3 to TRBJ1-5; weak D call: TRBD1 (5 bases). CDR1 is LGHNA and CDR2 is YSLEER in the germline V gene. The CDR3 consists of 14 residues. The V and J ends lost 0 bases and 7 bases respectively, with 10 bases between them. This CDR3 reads CASSQDGGGQPQHF. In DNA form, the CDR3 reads TGCGCCAGCAGCCAAGATGGGGGTGGACAGCCCCAGCATTTT.

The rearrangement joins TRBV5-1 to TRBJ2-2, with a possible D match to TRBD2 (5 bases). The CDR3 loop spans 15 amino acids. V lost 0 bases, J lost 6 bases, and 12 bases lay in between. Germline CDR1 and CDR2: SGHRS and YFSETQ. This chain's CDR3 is CASSLVSGSAGELFF. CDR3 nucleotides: TGCGCCAGCAGCTTGGTCTCGGGGTCGGCCGGGGAGCTGTTTTTT.

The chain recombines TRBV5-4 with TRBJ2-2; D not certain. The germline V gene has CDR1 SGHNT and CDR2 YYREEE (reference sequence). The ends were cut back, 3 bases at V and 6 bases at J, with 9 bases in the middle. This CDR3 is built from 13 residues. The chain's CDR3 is CASSSYLAGELFF. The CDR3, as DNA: TGTGCCAGCAGCTCTTACCTCGCCGGGGAGCTGTTTTTT.

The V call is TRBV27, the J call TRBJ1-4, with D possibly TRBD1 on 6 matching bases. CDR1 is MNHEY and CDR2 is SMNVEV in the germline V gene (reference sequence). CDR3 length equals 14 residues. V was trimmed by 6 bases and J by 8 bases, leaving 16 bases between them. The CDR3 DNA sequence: TGTGCCAGCAGATACGCAGGGGTTAGAGAAAAACTGTTTTTT. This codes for CASRYAGVREKLFF.

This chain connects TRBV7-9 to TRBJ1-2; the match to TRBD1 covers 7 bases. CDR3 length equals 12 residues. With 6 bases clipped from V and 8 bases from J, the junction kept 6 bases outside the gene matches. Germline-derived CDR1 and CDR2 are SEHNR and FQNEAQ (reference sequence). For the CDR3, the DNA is TGTGCCAGCAGTCCCCAGGGGGAGGGCTACACCTTC. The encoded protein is CASSPQGEGYTF.

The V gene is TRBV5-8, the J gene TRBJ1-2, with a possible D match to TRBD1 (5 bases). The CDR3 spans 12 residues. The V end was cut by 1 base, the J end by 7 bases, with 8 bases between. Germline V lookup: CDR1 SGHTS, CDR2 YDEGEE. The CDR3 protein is CASSLYQGGYTF. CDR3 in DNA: TGTGCCAGCAGCTTGTATCAGGGTGGCTACACCTTC.

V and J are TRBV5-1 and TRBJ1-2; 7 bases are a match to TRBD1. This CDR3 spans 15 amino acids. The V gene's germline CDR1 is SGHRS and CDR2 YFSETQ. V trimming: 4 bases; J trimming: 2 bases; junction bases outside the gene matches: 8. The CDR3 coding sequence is TGCGCCAGCAGCACCCTGGGACAGAGGAACTATGGCTACACCTTC. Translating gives CASSTLGQRNYGYTF.

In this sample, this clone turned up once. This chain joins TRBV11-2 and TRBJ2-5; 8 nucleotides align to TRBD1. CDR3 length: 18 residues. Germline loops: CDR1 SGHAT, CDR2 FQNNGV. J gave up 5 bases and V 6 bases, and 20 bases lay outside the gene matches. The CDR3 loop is CASRGPRTGGSKWETQYF. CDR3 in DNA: TGTGCCAGCAGGGGTCCTAGAACAGGGGGATCCAAGTGGGAGACCCAGTACTTC.

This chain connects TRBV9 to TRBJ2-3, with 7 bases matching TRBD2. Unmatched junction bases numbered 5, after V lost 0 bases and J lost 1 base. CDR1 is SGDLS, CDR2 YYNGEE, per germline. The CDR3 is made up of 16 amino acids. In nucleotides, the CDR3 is TGTGCCAGCAGCGTAGCTGGACGGGGGGGCACAGATACGCAGTATTTT. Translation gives CASSVAGRGGTDTQYF. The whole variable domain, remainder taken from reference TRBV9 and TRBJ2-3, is DSGVTQTPKHLITATGQRVTLRCSPRSGDLSVYWYQQSLDQGLQFLIQYYNGEERAKGNILERFSAQQFPDLHSELNLSSLELGDSALYFCASSVAGRGGTDTQYFGPGTRLTVL.

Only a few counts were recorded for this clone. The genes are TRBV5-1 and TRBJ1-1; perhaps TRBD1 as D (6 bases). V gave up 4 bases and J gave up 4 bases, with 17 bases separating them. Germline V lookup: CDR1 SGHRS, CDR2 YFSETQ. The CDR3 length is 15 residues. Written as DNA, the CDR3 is TGCGCCAGCAGCACGGGGACAAGGGAGACCACTGAAGCTTTCTTT. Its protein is CASSTGTRETTEAFF.